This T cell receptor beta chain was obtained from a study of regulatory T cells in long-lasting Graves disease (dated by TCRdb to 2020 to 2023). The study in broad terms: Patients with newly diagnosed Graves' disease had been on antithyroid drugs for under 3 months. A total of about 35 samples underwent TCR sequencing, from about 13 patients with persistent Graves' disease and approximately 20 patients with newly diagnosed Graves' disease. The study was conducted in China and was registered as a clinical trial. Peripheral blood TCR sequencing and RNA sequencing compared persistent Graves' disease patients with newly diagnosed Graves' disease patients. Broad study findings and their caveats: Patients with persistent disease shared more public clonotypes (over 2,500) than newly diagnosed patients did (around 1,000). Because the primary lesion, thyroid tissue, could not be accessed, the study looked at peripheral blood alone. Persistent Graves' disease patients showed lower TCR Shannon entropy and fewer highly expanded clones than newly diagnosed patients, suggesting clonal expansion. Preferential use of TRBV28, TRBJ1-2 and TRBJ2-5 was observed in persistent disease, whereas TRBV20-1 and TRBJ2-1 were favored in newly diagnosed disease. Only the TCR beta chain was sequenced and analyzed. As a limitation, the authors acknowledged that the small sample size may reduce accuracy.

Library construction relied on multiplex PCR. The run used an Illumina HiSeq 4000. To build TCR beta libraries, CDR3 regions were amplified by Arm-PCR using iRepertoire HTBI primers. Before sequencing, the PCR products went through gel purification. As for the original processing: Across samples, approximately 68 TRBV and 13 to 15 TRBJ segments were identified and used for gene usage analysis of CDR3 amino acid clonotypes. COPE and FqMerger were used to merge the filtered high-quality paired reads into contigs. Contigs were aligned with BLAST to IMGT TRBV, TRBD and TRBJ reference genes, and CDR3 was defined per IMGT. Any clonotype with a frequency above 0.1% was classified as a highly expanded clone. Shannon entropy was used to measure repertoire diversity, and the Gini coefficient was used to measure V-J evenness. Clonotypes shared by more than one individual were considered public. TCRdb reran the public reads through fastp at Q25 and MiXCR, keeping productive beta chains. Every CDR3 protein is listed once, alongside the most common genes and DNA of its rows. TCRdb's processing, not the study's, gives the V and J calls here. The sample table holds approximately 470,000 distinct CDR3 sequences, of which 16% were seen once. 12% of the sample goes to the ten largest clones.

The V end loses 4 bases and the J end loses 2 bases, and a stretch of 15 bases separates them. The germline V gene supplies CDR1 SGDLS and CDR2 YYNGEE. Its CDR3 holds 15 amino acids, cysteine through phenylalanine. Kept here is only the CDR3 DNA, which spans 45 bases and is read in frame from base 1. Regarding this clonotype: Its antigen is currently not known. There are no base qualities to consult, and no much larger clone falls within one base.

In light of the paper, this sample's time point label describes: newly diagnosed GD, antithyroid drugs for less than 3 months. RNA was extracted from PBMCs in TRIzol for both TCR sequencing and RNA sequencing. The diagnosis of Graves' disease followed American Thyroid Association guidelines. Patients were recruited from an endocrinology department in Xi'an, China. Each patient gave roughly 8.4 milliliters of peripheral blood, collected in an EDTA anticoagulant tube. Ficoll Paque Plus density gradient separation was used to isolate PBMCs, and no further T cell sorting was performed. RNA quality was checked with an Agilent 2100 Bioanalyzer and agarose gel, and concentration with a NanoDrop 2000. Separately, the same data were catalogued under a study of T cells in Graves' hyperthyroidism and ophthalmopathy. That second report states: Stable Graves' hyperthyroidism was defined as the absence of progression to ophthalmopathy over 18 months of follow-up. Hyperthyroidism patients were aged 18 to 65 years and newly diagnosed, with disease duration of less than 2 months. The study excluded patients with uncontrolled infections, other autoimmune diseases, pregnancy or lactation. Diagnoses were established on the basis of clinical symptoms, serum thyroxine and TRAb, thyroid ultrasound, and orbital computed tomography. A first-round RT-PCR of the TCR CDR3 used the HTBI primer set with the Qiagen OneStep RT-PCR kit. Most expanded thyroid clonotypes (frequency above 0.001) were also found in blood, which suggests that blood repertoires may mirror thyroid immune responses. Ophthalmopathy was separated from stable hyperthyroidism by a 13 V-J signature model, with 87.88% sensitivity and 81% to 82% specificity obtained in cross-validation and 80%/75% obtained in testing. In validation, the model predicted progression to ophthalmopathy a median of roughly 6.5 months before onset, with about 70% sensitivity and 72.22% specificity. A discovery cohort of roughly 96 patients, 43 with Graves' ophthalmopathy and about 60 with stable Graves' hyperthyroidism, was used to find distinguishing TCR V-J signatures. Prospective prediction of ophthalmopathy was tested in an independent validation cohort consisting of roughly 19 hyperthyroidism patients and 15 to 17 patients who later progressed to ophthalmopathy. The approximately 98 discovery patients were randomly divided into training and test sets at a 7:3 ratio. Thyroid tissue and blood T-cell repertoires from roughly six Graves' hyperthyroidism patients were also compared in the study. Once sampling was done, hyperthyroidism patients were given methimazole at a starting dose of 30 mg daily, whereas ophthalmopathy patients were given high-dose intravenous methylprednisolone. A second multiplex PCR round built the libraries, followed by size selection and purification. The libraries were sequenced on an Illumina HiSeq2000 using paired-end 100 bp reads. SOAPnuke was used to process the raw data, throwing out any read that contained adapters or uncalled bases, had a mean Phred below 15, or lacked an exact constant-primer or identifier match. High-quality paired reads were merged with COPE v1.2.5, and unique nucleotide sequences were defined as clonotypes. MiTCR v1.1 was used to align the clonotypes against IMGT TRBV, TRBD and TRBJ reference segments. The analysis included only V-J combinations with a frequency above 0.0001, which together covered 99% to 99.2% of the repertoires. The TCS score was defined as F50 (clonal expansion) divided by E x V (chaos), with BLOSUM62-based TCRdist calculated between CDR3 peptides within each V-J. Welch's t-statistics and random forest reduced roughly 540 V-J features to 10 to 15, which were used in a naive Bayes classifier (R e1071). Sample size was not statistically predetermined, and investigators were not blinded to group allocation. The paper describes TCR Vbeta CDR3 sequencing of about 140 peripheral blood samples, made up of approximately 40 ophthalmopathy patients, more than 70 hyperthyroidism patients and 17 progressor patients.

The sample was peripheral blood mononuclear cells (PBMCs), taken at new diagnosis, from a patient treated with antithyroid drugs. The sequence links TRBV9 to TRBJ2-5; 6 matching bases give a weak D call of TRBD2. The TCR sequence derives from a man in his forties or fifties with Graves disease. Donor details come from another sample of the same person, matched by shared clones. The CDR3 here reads CASSSGAGQQETQYF. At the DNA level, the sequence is TGTGCCAGCAGCTCCGGAGCGGGCCAGCAAGAGACCCAGTACTTC. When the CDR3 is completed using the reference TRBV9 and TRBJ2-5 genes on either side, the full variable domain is DSGVTQTPKHLITATGQRVTLRCSPRSGDLSVYWYQQSLDQGLQFLIQYYNGEERAKGNILERFSAQQFPDLHSELNLSSLELGDSALYFCASSSGAGQQETQYFGPGTRLLVL.